This TCR beta chain was found in a study of blood T cell repertoires in COVID-19. Across the whole study: Sites across the United States, Italy and Spain contributed samples from acute and convalescent COVID-19.

Patients of the Seattle cohort, enrolled during active infection, were followed longitudinally. The V gene's germline CDR1 is LGHNA and CDR2 YNFKEQ. This CDR3 is 17 amino acids long. The ends lost 4 bases at V and 6 bases at J; junction bases unmatched: 11. Per the original data handling: Nucleated cell number was recorded as an estimate derived from reference gene primer amplification. Clones were read by immunoSEQ multiplex PCR, and TCRdb kept only the in-frame ones, dropping some. For V, J and clone size, that table is used; D and trimming come from the DNA. The repertoire includes some 70,000 clones, roughly 80% of them detected once, and 14% to 15% sits in the top ten.

V gene TRBV4-2 combines with J gene TRBJ1-4, with 10 bases aligning to TRBD1. The TCR comes from a man aged 55 to 69 with COVID-19, enrolled during active disease. Sequencing was performed on peripheral blood. The CDR3 bases are TGTGCCAGCAGCCTTGGGTCGTCCGGGACAGGGGATGAAAAACTGTTTTTT. As protein: CASSLGSSGTGDEKLFF.